This TCR beta chain originates from a study of T-cell memory formation after mild COVID-19. At the level of the study: Most TCR clusters belonged to a single donor. Notes on the study in general: Shrinking CD4+ clones resided mostly in CM and EM, and CD8+ ones in EMRA. Detection of some responders pre-infection suggested pre-existing cross-reactive memory T cells participated.

V shed 7 bases and J shed 8 bases, with 12 bases lying between them. This CDR3 has 12 amino acids. Germline lookup yields CDR1 MNHEY and CDR2 SVGEGT. This clonotype has more than one count but fewer than ten. Its target is unknown. 5'RACE primed from the constant segment yielded TCR alpha and TCR beta cDNA libraries bearing sample barcodes and UMIs. TCRdb re-analysed the 5' RACE reads in MiXCR, keeping a single row per CDR3 protein. The sample shows approximately 260,000 distinct CDR3 sequences, over 15% of them seen only once. The specimen sequenced was PBMCs or a T cell subset sorted from them (not recorded which). The chain carries TRBV6-2 or TRBV6-3 and TRBJ2-1; the D gene is possibly TRBD1 (6 bases). The receptor comes from a man aged 18 to 29 who had mild COVID-19 (a few samples of this study predate the infection). Cell type and time point are not known. The CDR3: CASINRVDEQFF. The CDR3 coding sequence is TGTGCCAGCATCAACAGGGTGGATGAGCAGTTCTTC.